This T cell receptor (beta chain) was found in a study of T-cell memory formation after mild COVID-19. TCRdb used MiXCR to reprocess the 5' RACE reads, holding one entry per CDR3 protein. The table lists some 130,000 distinct CDR3 sequences, approximately 15% of them singletons, with 4.5% to 6.5% in the top ten. As to this clonotype: Antigen unknown.

Broader study findings: Whether second-wave clones peaking at day 37 were SARS-CoV-2 specific went unconfirmed. CD4/CD8 balance held among clones contracting day 15 to 85, and later expanders leaned CD4+.

The V gene's germline CDR1 is SGHTA and CDR2 FQGTGA. Germline trimming cut 5 bases from V and 6 bases from J; bases unmatched to any gene: 13. The CDR3 has 15 residues. The chain has TRBV7-3 and TRBJ2-7, with TRBD1 matching 7 bases. This clonotype was obtained from a man between 18 and 35 years old who had mild COVID-19 (a few samples of this study predate the infection). Cell type and time point are not known. The material sequenced was PBMCs or a T cell subset sorted from them (not recorded which). The CDR3 reads CASSPRPGGISEQYF. The CDR3 DNA reads TGTGCCAGCAGCCCGCGTCCAGGGGGTATTTCCGAGCAGTACTTC.